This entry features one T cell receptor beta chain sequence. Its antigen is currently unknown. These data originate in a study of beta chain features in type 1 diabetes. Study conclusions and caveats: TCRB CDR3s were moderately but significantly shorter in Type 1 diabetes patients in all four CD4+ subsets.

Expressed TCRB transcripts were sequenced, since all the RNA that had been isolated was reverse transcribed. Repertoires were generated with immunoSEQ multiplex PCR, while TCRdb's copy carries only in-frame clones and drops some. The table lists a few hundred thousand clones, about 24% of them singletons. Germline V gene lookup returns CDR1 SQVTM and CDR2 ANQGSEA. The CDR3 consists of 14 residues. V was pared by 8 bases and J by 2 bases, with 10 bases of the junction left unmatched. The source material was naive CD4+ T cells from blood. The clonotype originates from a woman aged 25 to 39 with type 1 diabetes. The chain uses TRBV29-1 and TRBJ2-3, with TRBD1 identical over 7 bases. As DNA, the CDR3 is TGCAGCCAATTGGGGACAGCGAACACAGATACGCAGTATTTT. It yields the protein CSQLGTANTDTQYF.